The 9 T cell receptor beta chains below all came from one sample that was sequenced in a study of response to subunit inactivated influenza vaccine. Via MiXCR, TCRdb re-called the RT-PCR reads, giving one row per CDR3 protein. Of approximately 490,000 distinct CDR3 sequences in the sample, about 7.2% were seen once. The material was PBMCs from blood, obtained around 25 months after vaccination. The receptors come from a man aged 50 to 69 who received an inactivated influenza vaccine.

This clonotype was counted a few times. The chain uses TRBV20-1 and TRBJ2-1; 9 positions match TRBD2. The CDR3 length is 15 residues. Germline values: CDR1 DFQATT, CDR2 SNEGSKA (reference sequence). V gave up 2 bases and J gave up 3 bases; unmatched junction bases: 5. The CDR3 DNA reads TGCAGTGCTAGAATAGCGGGAGTTTTCTACAATGAGCAGTTCTTC. Protein product: CSARIAGVFYNEQFF.

This clonotype was counted only a few times. The chain couples TRBV7-2 to TRBJ1-1, with TRBD1 as a possible D gene (5 bases). Trimming pared 5 bases from V and 0 bases from J, leaving 10 bases between. The CDR3 length is 14 residues. Germline V lookup: CDR1 SGHTA, CDR2 FQGNSA. The CDR3 protein is CASSVTALNTEAFF. In DNA form, the CDR3 reads TGTGCCAGCAGCGTGACAGCTCTGAACACTGAAGCTTTCTTT.

This clonotype was picked up a small number of times. CDR3 amino acids: CSARTTDSYGYTF. The CDR3 DNA reads TGCAGTGCTAGAACAACGGACAGCTATGGCTACACCTTC. The chain joins TRBV20-1 to TRBJ1-2; maybe TRBD1 (6 bases). Germline V lookup: CDR1 DFQATT, CDR2 SNEGSKA (reference sequence). V was shortened by 2 bases and J by 4 bases, with 11 bases between the two germline ends. This CDR3 is 13 amino acids long.

There are a few counts of this clonotype. J is TRBJ2-4 and V is TRBV9; 8 positions agree with TRBD2. CDR1 and CDR2 from the germline V gene are SGDLS and YYNGEE. The CDR3 extends over 19 amino acids. With 4 bases clipped from V and 1 base from J, the junction kept 16 bases outside the gene matches. This chain's CDR3 is CASSPGYKREKGAKNIQYF. The CDR3 DNA follows: TGTGCCAGCAGCCCCGGGTATAAGCGGGAGAAAGGGGCCAAAAACATTCAGTACTTC.

The rearrangement joins TRBV20-1 to TRBJ1-1; D is possibly TRBD1 (6 bases). The CDR3 totals 13 residues. Trimming took off 6 bases at V and 1 base at J, with 12 bases between the two ends. CDR1 and CDR2 from the germline V gene are DFQATT and SNEGSKA (reference sequence). Written as DNA, the CDR3 is TGCAGTGCCGGCAGGACAGAGAACACTGAAGCTTTCTTT. This encodes CSAGRTENTEAFF.

This clonotype appeared many times. This sequence joins TRBV7-6 and TRBJ2-3; 8 nucleotides agree with TRBD2. The trim removed 5 bases at V and 0 bases at J, leaving 13 bases unmatched. The CDR3 runs to 18 residues. Germline-derived CDR1 and CDR2 are SGHVS and FNYEAQ. The CDR3 loop is CASSPRDTLAASTDTQYF. The CDR3 DNA reads TGTGCCAGCAGCCCACGAGACACACTAGCGGCTAGCACAGATACGCAGTATTTT.

A few counts support this clonotype. The chain combines TRBV6-5 with TRBJ2-7; no firm D call. The germline gives CDR1 MNHEY, CDR2 SVGAGI. The CDR3 totals 17 residues. Trimming removed 2 bases from V and 2 bases from J, with 19 bases in between. CDR3 DNA sequence: TGTGCCAGCAGTTACACGAGACCCCAAAGTGGTCCCTACGAGCAGTACTTC. Protein sequence: CASSYTRPQSGPYEQYF.

This clonotype was recorded a few times. The chain couples TRBV27 to TRBJ2-1, with D unresolved. Germline V gives CDR1 MNHEY, CDR2 SMNVEV (reference sequence). V shed 5 bases and J shed 2 bases, with 7 bases lying between them. CDR3 length equals 13 residues. In DNA, the CDR3 is TGTGCCAGCAGTCCAGTGCCCTACAATGAGCAGTTCTTC. It specifies CASSPVPYNEQFF.

V and J are TRBV7-9 and TRBJ2-3; TRBD1 aligns across 7 bases. This CDR3 has 16 amino acids. Losses at the gene ends were 3 bases for V and 2 bases for J; bases not matched to a gene: 8. CDR1 and CDR2 from the germline V gene are SEHNR and FQNEAQ (reference sequence). The CDR3 loop reads CASSLSLGQPTDTQYF. CDR3 DNA: TGTGCCAGCAGCTTGAGCCTGGGACAGCCCACAGATACGCAGTATTTT.